Sequencing of this TCR beta chain was carried out in a study of control samples from healthy donors and cancer patients (dated by TCRdb to about 2020). Library generation was performed with the immunoSEQ multiplex PCR assay. TCRdb took this table from immuneACCESS and kept in-frame rearrangements with V and J called. Such tables lack part of the clones; where checked against another copy, unresolved V genes explain under half of the gap, and the rest is unexplained. This sample lists 25,000 to 35,000 clones; 91% were detected once. The ten largest clones represent 12% of the sample. From its cysteine to its phenylalanine, the CDR3 spans 15 amino acids. The entry retains the CDR3 DNA only, 45 bases that are in frame from base 1. The germline V gene (reference sequence) yields LNHDA for CDR1 and SQIVND for CDR2. Deletion took 3 bases off V and 15 bases off J, with a span of 21 bases between the germline ends.

Points on this clone: No cognate antigen has been identified for it. No base quality information exists; no much larger clone differs at one position.

The chain joins TRBV19 to TRBJ1-6; a weak D assignment points to TRBD1 (6 bases agree). This receptor was taken from a man in his forties or fifties with lung cancer. The sample taken for sequencing was PBMCs. Here is the DNA: TGTGCCAGTAGTATTGGACAGACAGGAGGGGGTCTCCTCCACTTT. This encodes CASSIGQTGGGLLHF.